The rows below give T cell receptor beta chains drawn from one sample of a study of blood T cell repertoires in COVID-19. Sequencing was performed with immunoSEQ multiplex PCR; in TCRdb, only in-frame clones are kept and a portion is missing. The table has around 220,000 clones, less than 90% seen once; the top ten hold approximately 6.6%. Sequencing was carried out using PBMCs or T cells enriched from blood (not recorded which). These receptors came from a woman in her 40s who had recovered from COVID-19. The conserved cysteine and the conserved F or W are not part of the CDR3 here. The D gene is left open where the match is weak.

D gene,CDR3 length,J gene,V gene,CDR3 protein
TRBD1,14,TRBJ1-1,TRBV6-1,ASSGHRTGWSTEAF
NA,12,TRBJ2-5,TRBV7-2,ASSLQGLQGTQY
TRBD2,13,TRBJ2-7,TRBV27,ASNLRAGKSYEQY
NA,12,TRBJ2-2,TRBV11-3,ASSSLRGDGELF
TRBD2,12,TRBJ2-1,TRBV7-2,ASSSLAGVDEQF
NA,12,TRBJ2-5,TRBV2,ASSDMGGQETQY
NA,11,TRBJ2-1,TRBV21-1,ARGGAHRNEQF
TRBD2,14,TRBJ2-7,TRBV28,ASSSLGDYFSYEQY
NA,10,TRBJ2-3,TRBV12-5,ASGPSSDTQY
NA,12,TRBJ1-4,TRBV2,ASSLEGFSEKLF
TRBD2,12,TRBJ2-1,TRBV7-9,ASSFGGAYNEQF
NA,11,TRBJ1-1,TRBV19,ASSMRRNTEAF
TRBD2,13,TRBJ2-1,TRBV6-5,ASILTSGNYNEQF
TRBD1,12,TRBJ1-6,TRBV19,ASRGDSANSPLH
NA,12,TRBJ2-5,TRBV7-2,ASTKEVSKETQY
NA,14,TRBJ1-1,TRBV29-1,SVEGRGRGMGTEAF
TRBD1,13,TRBJ2-5,TRBV10-3,AISASTGDQETQY
TRBD2,13,TRBJ2-1,TRBV5-1,ASSLGTSPYNEQF
TRBD2,14,TRBJ2-1,TRBV24-1,ATSDLGTSGSFEQF
NA,12,TRBJ1-5,TRBV27,ASGDSGLNQPQH
NA,11,TRBJ1-1,TRBV28,ASSLSRLREAF
TRBD1,12,TRBJ1-5,TRBV2,ASGGQGASQPQH
TRBD2,17,TRBJ2-3,TRBV4-1,ASSQPYGTSGRRADTQY
TRBD1,12,TRBJ2-5,TRBV9,ASSASGGRETQY
NA,13,TRBJ2-2,TRBV5-1,ASSDVGVFTGELF
NA,13,TRBJ1-1,TRBV9,ASSVAGGGGTEAF
TRBD2,13,TRBJ2-7,TRBV2,ASSLAGGSSYEQY
TRBD1,14,TRBJ2-2,TRBV27,ASSLPGTGGTGELF
NA,13,TRBJ1-1,TRBV5-4,ASSLPGALNTEAF
NA,14,TRBJ1-1,TRBV4-1,ASSQVPREVDTEAF
NA,12,TRBJ2-2,TRBV9,ASNNRGRAGELF
TRBD1,14,TRBJ2-5,TRBV24-1,ATSDPTDRPQETQY
NA,12,TRBJ1-2,TRBV19,ASSIEYRDYGYT
TRBD2,17,TRBJ2-1,TRBV19,ASSSGLAGGAFSYNEQF
NA,13,TRBJ1-2,TRBV21-1,ASSTGQGEDYGYT
TRBD1,13,TRBJ1-1,TRBV29-1,SVERRGQVNTEAF
NA,13,TRBJ1-6,TRBV7-2,ASSTSTGRNSPLH
NA,13,TRBJ1-6,TRBV10-2,ASSDKSSYNSPLH
NA,12,TRBJ1-3,TRBV7-3,ASSLNREGNTIY
NA,12,TRBJ2-5,TRBV2,ASSERQGGETQY
NA,14,TRBJ1-1,TRBV11-3,ASSFILSGMDTEAF
NA,12,TRBJ2-5,TRBV12-5,ASGLGQAAETQY
NA,12,TRBJ1-1,TRBV15,ATSREGGNTEAF
NA,14,TRBJ2-2,TRBV30,AWSINRLGAGGELF
NA,13,TRBJ2-7,TRBV5-6,ASSGLSSQAYEQY
NA,13,TRBJ1-4,TRBV20-1,SASYDQGQAEKLF
NA,13,TRBJ1-3,TRBV6-5,ASSYDDSSGNTIY
NA,12,TRBJ2-3,TRBV5-1,ASSLAVGTDTQY
NA,12,TRBJ1-2,TRBV7-9,ASSQGLPHYGYT
NA,12,TRBJ2-1,TRBV7-3,ASSLRGLDNEQF
NA,12,TRBJ1-1,TRBV7-9,ASSSRLMNTEAF
NA,12,TRBJ1-4,TRBV27,ASSPTGEFEKLF
NA,11,TRBJ1-5,TRBV30,AWKGGGNQPQH
NA,11,TRBJ1-1,TRBV11-3,ASDRGLNTEAF
NA,11,TRBJ1-2,TRBV3-1/TRBV3-2,ASSLQVNYGYT
TRBD2,12,TRBJ2-3,TRBV7-2,ASSLGLAGNTQY
NA,14,TRBJ1-5,TRBV18,ASSPTTGSGNQPQH
NA,13,TRBJ2-2,TRBV4-2,ASSQSDWNTGELF